Listed here are 20 T cell receptor beta chains from one sample, sequenced in a study of blood T cell repertoires in COVID-19. The protocol was immunoSEQ multiplex PCR, while the TCRdb copy is restricted to in-frame clones and leaves out a portion. The sample has approximately 50,000 clones; around four fifths are singletons. Specimen: peripheral blood. The receptors shown here come from a man between 65 and 85 years old with active COVID-19.

The chain has TRBV28 and TRBJ2-7, with D possibly matching TRBD1 (5 bases). From germline, CDR1 is MDHEN and CDR2 SYDVKM. V lost 10 bases and J 3 bases, leaving 19 bases between the germline ends. The CDR3 spans 14 residues. CDR3 bases: TGTGCCACCAAAGCGCCCCAGGGCAGCTACGAGCAGTACTTC. This encodes CATKAPQGSYEQYF.

V and J are TRBV7-9 and TRBJ1-1, with D unresolved. Germline-derived CDR1 and CDR2 are SEHNR and FQNEAQ (reference sequence). This CDR3 region has 15 residues. V was cut by 4 bases and J by 2 bases, with 14 bases left in between. The CDR3, as DNA: TGTGCCAGCAGCTCGTTTACAGACGGTAACACTGAAGCTTTCTTT. Translated, it gives CASSSFTDGNTEAFF.

This chain connects TRBV4-2 to TRBJ2-5, with D perhaps TRBD2 (6 bases). The CDR3 covers 16 residues. Germline CDR1 LGHNA, CDR2 YNFKEQ. The ends were cut back, 0 bases at V and 3 bases at J, with 14 bases in the middle. DNA for the CDR3: TGTGCCAGCAGCCAAGACGGAGGGAACAACAAAGAGACCCAGTACTTC. Its translation is CASSQDGGNNKETQYF.

In its sample, this clone was seen a few times. V usage is TRBV13 and J usage is TRBJ2-3, with 8 nucleotides matching TRBD1. Germline V lookup: CDR1 PRHDT, CDR2 FYEKMQ (reference sequence). V shed 2 bases, J shed 4 bases, and the junction held 8 bases outside the gene matches. The CDR3 runs 16 residues. The CDR3 sequence: CASSLLDRGGPDTQYF. The DNA of the CDR3 is TGTGCCAGCAGCTTATTAGACAGGGGTGGGCCAGATACGCAGTATTTT. Supplemented by reference TRBV13 and TRBJ2-3, the full variable domain reads AAGVIQSPRHLIKEKRETATLKCYPIPRHDTVYWYQQGPGQDPQFLISFYEKMQSDKGSIPDRFSAQQFSDYHSELNMSSLELGDSALYFCASSLLDRGGPDTQYFGPGTRLTVL.

The rearrangement joins TRBV19 to TRBJ2-1; no firm D call. V was cut by 5 bases and J by 0 bases, with 8 bases left in between. The CDR3 extends over 14 amino acids. Germline V gene sequence: CDR1 LNHDA, CDR2 SQIVND (reference sequence). CDR3 nucleotide sequence: TGTGCCAGTAGTTCCATGAGCTCCTACAATGAGCAGTTCTTC. Translation gives CASSSMSSYNEQFF.

V gene TRBV7-2 combines with J gene TRBJ2-7, with TRBD1 identical over 10 bases. Germline V lookup: CDR1 SGHTA, CDR2 FQGNSA. Trimming took 8 bases from V and 4 from J; bases not matched to a gene: 8. This CDR3 has 14 amino acids. The CDR3 sequence is CASASRTGGYEQYF. In DNA, the CDR3 is TGTGCCAGCGCGAGTAGGACAGGGGGATACGAGCAGTACTTC. The whole variable domain, filled in from reference TRBV7-2 and TRBJ2-7, reads GAGVSQSPSNKVTEKGKDVELRCDPISGHTALYWYRQSLGQGLEFLIYFQGNSAPDKSGLPSDRFSAERTGGSVSTLTIQRTQQEDSAVYLCASASRTGGYEQYFGPGTRLTVT.

The chain employs TRBV6-2 or TRBV6-3 and TRBJ2-2, with a tentative D call TRBD1 (6 bases). The CDR3 consists of 14 residues. Germline V lookup: CDR1 MNHEY, CDR2 SVGEGT. Trimming took off 0 bases at V and 6 bases at J, with 8 bases between the two ends. The CDR3 bases are TGTGCCAGCAGTTACTCGTCAGGGGCCGGGGAGCTGTTTTTT. Translated, it gives CASSYSSGAGELFF.

V usage is TRBV23-1 and J usage is TRBJ2-7; 7 bases are a match to TRBD1. TRBV23-1 is recorded as an ORF, its role being uncertain. V gave up 5 bases and J gave up 5 bases; unmatched junction bases: 15. The CDR3 extends over 16 amino acids. The CDR3 nucleotides read TGCGCCAGCAGTTTTAAAGGCACAGGGGCCGGCCACGAGCAGTACTTC. Protein sequence: CASSFKGTGAGHEQYF.

This chain joins TRBV18 and TRBJ2-7, with D possibly being TRBD1 (5 bases). Trimming stripped 3 bases from V and 7 bases from J, with 10 bases between. Germline CDR1 and CDR2: KGHSH and LQKENI. The CDR3 contains 12 residues. CDR3 nucleotide sequence: TGTGCCAGCTCACCCTCAGGGTCTGAGCAGTACTTC. It translates to CASSPSGSEQYF.

The chain links TRBV24-1 to TRBJ2-5; D gene uncertain. Germline loops: CDR1 KGHDR, CDR2 SFDVKD. The CDR3 is made up of 15 amino acids. Trimming cost V 3 bases and J 5 bases, with 15 bases left between them. CDR3 bases: TGTGCCACCAGTGATCCCCGAGGCGGTTACGAGACCCAGTACTTC. Translation gives CATSDPRGGYETQYF.

The chain links TRBV7-9 to TRBJ1-1, with TRBD1 matching over 10 bases. The CDR3 length is 13 residues. Germline-derived CDR1 and CDR2 are SEHNR and FQNEAQ (reference sequence). The V segment lost 4 bases and the J segment 11 bases; nucleotides outside the gene matches: 7. The CDR3 is CASSSDRGLVAFF. In DNA form, the CDR3 reads TGTGCCAGCAGCTCGGACAGGGGGTTAGTTGCTTTCTTT.

The chain is built from TRBV5-1 and TRBJ2-3; D not certain. Germline lookup yields CDR1 SGHRS and CDR2 YFSETQ. The CDR3 runs to 13 residues. Trimming took 0 bases from V and 3 from J, leaving 5 bases between them. This CDR3 is CASSLAGTDTQYF. As DNA, the CDR3 is TGCGCCAGCAGCTTGGCCGGGACAGATACGCAGTATTTT. The whole variable domain, remainder taken from reference TRBV5-1 and TRBJ2-3, is KAGVTQTPRYLIKTRGQQVTLSCSPISGHRSVSWYQQTPGQGLQFLFEYFSETQRNKGNFPGRFSGRQFSNSRSEMNVSTLELGDSALYLCASSLAGTDTQYFGPGTRLTVL.

The V and J genes are TRBV9 and TRBJ1-2, with D possibly matching TRBD1 (5 bases). V dropped 3 bases and J dropped 0 bases, with 18 bases sitting between them. CDR3 length: 17 amino acids. Germline lookup yields CDR1 SGDLS and CDR2 YYNGEE. The CDR3 is CASSASPGGESNYGYTF. The CDR3 nucleotides are TGTGCCAGCAGCGCCTCCCCGGGGGGGGAATCTAACTATGGCTACACCTTC. The variable domain in full, completed from reference TRBV9 and TRBJ1-2, reads DSGVTQTPKHLITATGQRVTLRCSPRSGDLSVYWYQQSLDQGLQFLIQYYNGEERAKGNILERFSAQQFPDLHSELNLSSLELGDSALYFCASSASPGGESNYGYTFGSGTRLTVV.

The chain couples TRBV19 to TRBJ2-4, with D perhaps TRBD2 (5 bases). The ends were cut back, 5 bases at V and 3 bases at J, with 20 bases in the middle. The length of the CDR3 is 17 residues. Germline CDR1 is LNHDA and CDR2 is SQIVND (reference sequence). CDR3 sequence: CASSARGVGDSKNIQYF. CDR3 bases: TGTGCCAGTAGTGCCCGGGGTGTCGGGGATAGCAAAAACATTCAGTACTTC.

The chain has TRBV5-6 and TRBJ2-7; no reliable D call. Trimming took off 3 bases at V and 5 bases at J, with 21 bases between the two ends. CDR1 and CDR2 (germline): SGHDT, YYEEEE. This CDR3 is built from 16 residues. The CDR3: CASSSRLRIPQDEQYF. CDR3 nucleotide sequence: TGTGCCAGCAGCTCCCGCCTTAGGATACCGCAGGACGAGCAGTACTTC.

This chain joins TRBV18 and TRBJ2-5; 8 nucleotides line up with TRBD2. After removal of 2 bases from V and 5 bases from J, the junction contained 13 bases not matched to a gene. CDR1 and CDR2 (germline): KGHSH, LQKENI. The CDR3 runs to 17 residues. CDR3 sequence reads: CASSPAASGYIRETQYF. The CDR3 DNA reads as TGTGCCAGCTCACCAGCGGCTAGCGGGTATATCCGGGAGACCCAGTACTTC.

The CDR3 loop is CASSHALRGANYGYTF. For the CDR3, the DNA is TGTGCCAGCAGCCATGCTTTGCGGGGAGCTAACTATGGCTACACCTTC. V usage is TRBV3-1 (or the pseudogene TRBV3-2) and J usage is TRBJ1-2, with no clear D. V lost 3 bases, J lost 0 bases, and 14 bases lay in between. The CDR3 has 16 residues. Germline CDR1 reads LGHDT; CDR2 reads YNNKEL (reference sequence).

CDR3 amino acids: CASLTGQGDNEQFF. The CDR3 DNA is TGTGCCAGCCTTACGGGACAGGGGGACAATGAGCAGTTCTTC. The gene calls are TRBV18 and TRBJ2-1; 11 positions agree with TRBD1. This CDR3 contains 14 residues. Per the germline V gene, CDR1 is KGHSH and CDR2 is LQKENI. Germline trimming cut 8 bases from V and 5 bases from J; bases unmatched to any gene: 5.

This clone has a handful of counts. The chain links TRBV30 to TRBJ2-3; D is undetermined. With 0 bases removed from V and 2 bases from J, the gap between germline ends came to 6 bases. The CDR3 runs to 13 residues. Germline CDR1 reads GTSNPN; CDR2 reads SVGIG (reference sequence). CDR3 DNA: TGTGCCTGGAGTGTAGACTTCACAGATACGCAGTATTTT. Encoded protein: CAWSVDFTDTQYF.

J is TRBJ2-3 and V is TRBV7-9, with 13 positions matching TRBD2. The germline V gene has CDR1 SEHNR and CDR2 FQNEAQ (reference sequence). The CDR3 totals 15 residues. V shed 5 bases and J 6 bases; nucleotides not matched to a gene: 5. CDR3 amino acids: CASSQPGLAGDTQYF. The DNA of the CDR3 is TGTGCCAGCAGCCAACCGGGACTAGCGGGGGATACGCAGTATTTT.